The rows below give T cell receptor beta chains drawn from one sample of a study of CXCR3-negative and CXCR3-positive naive CD8 T cells. Following a re-call of the 5' RACE reads, TCRdb has one entry per CDR3 protein and lacks DNA. This sample lists roughly 110,000 distinct CDR3 sequences; its ten largest clones have 0.38%. Sequenced input: naive CXCR3+ CD8+ T cells from blood. The receptors here all came from a human donor in good health. Some clones in this sample may be carry-over from other donors' samples. Each CDR3 is given with its conserved first and last residue. Each record gives: CDR3 protein, J gene, V gene.

CDR3 protein: CASSLELGSSYEQYF; J gene: TRBJ2-7; V gene: TRBV7-2
CDR3 protein: CASSLVGGDEQFF; J gene: TRBJ2-1; V gene: TRBV7-9
CDR3 protein: CASSLGQGVFEQYF; J gene: TRBJ2-7; V gene: TRBV27
CDR3 protein: CASSRGSTSGNTIYF; J gene: TRBJ1-3; V gene: TRBV3-1
CDR3 protein: CSAPDRGSYEQYF; J gene: TRBJ2-7; V gene: TRBV20-1
CDR3 protein: CASSFGQNIQYF; J gene: TRBJ2-4; V gene: TRBV28
CDR3 protein: CASSWTSENTGELFF; J gene: TRBJ2-2; V gene: TRBV5-1
CDR3 protein: CATSRLIDQETQYF; J gene: TRBJ2-5; V gene: TRBV15
CDR3 protein: CASSLSQGLNEKLFF; J gene: TRBJ1-4; V gene: TRBV5-1
CDR3 protein: CASSLDTDTQYF; J gene: TRBJ2-3; V gene: TRBV5-4
CDR3 protein: CASSLHSGSSYEQYF; J gene: TRBJ2-7; V gene: TRBV7-2
CDR3 protein: CSARMMDRTRNTIYF; J gene: TRBJ1-3; V gene: TRBV20-1
CDR3 protein: CASSLSGEGGTEAFF; J gene: TRBJ1-1; V gene: TRBV9
CDR3 protein: CASSQEDRPEAFF; J gene: TRBJ1-1; V gene: TRBV7-9
CDR3 protein: CSVEEGYGRADGYTF; J gene: TRBJ1-2; V gene: TRBV29-1
CDR3 protein: CAISESSAEKLFF; J gene: TRBJ1-4; V gene: TRBV10-3
CDR3 protein: CASSIDVGFTEAFF; J gene: TRBJ1-1; V gene: TRBV19
CDR3 protein: CASRRTVMNTEAFF; J gene: TRBJ1-1; V gene: TRBV14
CDR3 protein: CSVEDREGEQYF; J gene: TRBJ2-7; V gene: TRBV29-1
CDR3 protein: CASSGDPRGAGTGFTEAFF; J gene: TRBJ1-1; V gene: TRBV9
CDR3 protein: CASSYSPATNTEAFF; J gene: TRBJ1-1; V gene: TRBV6-2/TRBV6-3
CDR3 protein: CASSPYRLASGGTSYEQYF; J gene: TRBJ2-7; V gene: TRBV7-8
CDR3 protein: CASAALMNTEAFF; J gene: TRBJ1-1; V gene: TRBV19
CDR3 protein: CASSHPLGASGGAVDEQFF; J gene: TRBJ2-1; V gene: TRBV4-1
CDR3 protein: CASSPGTSTYEQYF; J gene: TRBJ2-7; V gene: TRBV5-6
CDR3 protein: CASKGGQSSYNEQFF; J gene: TRBJ2-1; V gene: TRBV2
CDR3 protein: CASSRDGPYNEQFF; J gene: TRBJ2-1; V gene: TRBV12-3/TRBV12-4
CDR3 protein: CASSPLGAYEQYF; J gene: TRBJ2-7; V gene: TRBV14
CDR3 protein: CASSQVTTPYEQYF; J gene: TRBJ2-7; V gene: TRBV14
CDR3 protein: CASSLAQVAGGYTF; J gene: TRBJ1-2; V gene: TRBV3-1
CDR3 protein: CASSRGGEDTQYF; J gene: TRBJ2-3; V gene: TRBV19
CDR3 protein: CASSPRGGPVDEQFF; J gene: TRBJ2-1; V gene: TRBV7-9
CDR3 protein: CASEGASGGEGTDTQYF; J gene: TRBJ2-3; V gene: TRBV12-3/TRBV12-4
CDR3 protein: CASSRDAFGADTQYF; J gene: TRBJ2-3; V gene: TRBV3-1
CDR3 protein: CASSFQPNTGELFF; J gene: TRBJ2-2; V gene: TRBV28
CDR3 protein: CASSLDWSSYNEQFF; J gene: TRBJ2-1; V gene: TRBV7-7